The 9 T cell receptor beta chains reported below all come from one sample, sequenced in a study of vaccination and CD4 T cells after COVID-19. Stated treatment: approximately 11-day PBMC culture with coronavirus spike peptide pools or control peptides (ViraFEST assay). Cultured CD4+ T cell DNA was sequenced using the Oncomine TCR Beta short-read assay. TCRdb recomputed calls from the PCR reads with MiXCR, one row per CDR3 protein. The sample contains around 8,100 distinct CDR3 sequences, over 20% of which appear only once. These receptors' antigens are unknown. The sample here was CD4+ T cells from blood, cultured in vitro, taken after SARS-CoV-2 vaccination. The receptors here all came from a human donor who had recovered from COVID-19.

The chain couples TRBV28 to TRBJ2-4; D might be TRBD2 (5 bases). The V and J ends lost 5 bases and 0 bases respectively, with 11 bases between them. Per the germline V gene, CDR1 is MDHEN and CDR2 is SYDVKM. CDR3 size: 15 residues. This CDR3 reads CASSTRTEAKNIQYF. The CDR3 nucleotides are TGTGCCAGCAGTACAAGGACTGAAGCCAAAAACATTCAGTACTTC.

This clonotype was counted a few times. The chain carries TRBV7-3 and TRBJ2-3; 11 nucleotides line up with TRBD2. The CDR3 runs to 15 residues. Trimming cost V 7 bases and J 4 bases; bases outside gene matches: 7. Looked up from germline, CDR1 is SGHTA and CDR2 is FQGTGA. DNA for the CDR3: TGTGCCAGCACCCTTAGCGGGGGGGCAGCAGATACGCAGTATTTT. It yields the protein CASTLSGGAADTQYF.

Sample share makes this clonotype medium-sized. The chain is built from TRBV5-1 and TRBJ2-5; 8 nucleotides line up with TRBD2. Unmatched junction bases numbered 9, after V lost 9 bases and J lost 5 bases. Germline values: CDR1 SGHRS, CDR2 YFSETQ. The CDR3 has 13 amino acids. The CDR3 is CATAGGERETQYF. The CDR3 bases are TGCGCCACCGCCGGGGGGGAGAGGGAGACCCAGTACTTC. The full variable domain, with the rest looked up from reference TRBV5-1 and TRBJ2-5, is KAGVTQTPRYLIKTRGQQVTLSCSPISGHRSVSWYQQTPGQGLQFLFEYFSETQRNKGNFPGRFSGRQFSNSRSEMNVSTLELGDSALYLCATAGGERETQYFGPGTRLLVL.

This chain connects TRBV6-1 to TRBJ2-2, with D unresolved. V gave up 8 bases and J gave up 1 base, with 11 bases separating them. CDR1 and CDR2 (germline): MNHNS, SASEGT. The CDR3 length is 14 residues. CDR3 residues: CASRRELNTGELFF. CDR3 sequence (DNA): TGTGCCAGCCGTCGTGAATTGAACACCGGGGAGCTGTTTTTT.

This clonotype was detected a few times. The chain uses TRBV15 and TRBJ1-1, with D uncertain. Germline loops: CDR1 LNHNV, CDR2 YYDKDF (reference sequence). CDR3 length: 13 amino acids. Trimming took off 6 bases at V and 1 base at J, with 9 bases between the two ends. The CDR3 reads CATSAQANTEAFF. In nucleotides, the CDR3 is TGTGCCACCAGTGCTCAGGCGAACACTGAAGCTTTCTTT.

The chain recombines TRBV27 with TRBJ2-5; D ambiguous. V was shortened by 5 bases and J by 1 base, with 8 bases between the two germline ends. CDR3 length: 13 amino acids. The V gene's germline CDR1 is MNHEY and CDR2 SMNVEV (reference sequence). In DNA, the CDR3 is TGTGCCAGCAGTAAAGCCCTCCAAGAGACCCAGTACTTC. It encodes CASSKALQETQYF.

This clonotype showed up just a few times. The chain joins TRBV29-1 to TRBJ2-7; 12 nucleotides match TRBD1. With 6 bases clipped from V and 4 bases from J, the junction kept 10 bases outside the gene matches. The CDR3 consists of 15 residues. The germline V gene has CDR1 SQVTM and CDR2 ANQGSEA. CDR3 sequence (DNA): TGCAGCGTGGGGGACCGGGACAGGGGGCGATACGAGCAGTACTTC. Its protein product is CSVGDRDRGRYEQYF.

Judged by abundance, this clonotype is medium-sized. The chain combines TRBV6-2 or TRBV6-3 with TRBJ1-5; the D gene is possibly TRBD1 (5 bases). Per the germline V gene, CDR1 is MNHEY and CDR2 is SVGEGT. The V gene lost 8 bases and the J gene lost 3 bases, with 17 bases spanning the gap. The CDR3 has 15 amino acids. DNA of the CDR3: TGTGCCAGCCGGAAAGCGGGGGGGATCAATCAGCCCCAGCATTTT. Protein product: CASRKAGGINQPQHF.

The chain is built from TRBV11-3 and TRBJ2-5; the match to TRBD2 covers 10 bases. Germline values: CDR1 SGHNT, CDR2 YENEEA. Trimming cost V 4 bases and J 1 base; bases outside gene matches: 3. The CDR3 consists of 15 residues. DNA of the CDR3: TGTGCCAGCAGCTCTAGCGGGAGCTCCCAAGAGACCCAGTACTTC. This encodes CASSSSGSSQETQYF.